The clone carrying this T cell receptor (beta chain) was observed at least ten times. Its antigen is unidentified. TCR beta CDR3 sequences were amplified from RNA transcripts. TCR CDR3 underwent first-round RT-PCR with the HTBI primer set. MiXCR was run by TCRdb on the multiplex PCR reads, yielding one entry per CDR3 protein. The sample carries roughly 660,000 distinct CDR3 sequences, roughly 17% recorded once. This CDR3 is built from 20 residues. Looked up from germline, CDR1 is MNHEY and CDR2 is SMNVEV (reference sequence). Trimming shortened V by 1 base and J by 3 bases, and 26 bases separated the two germline ends. This sample was included in a study of T cells in Graves' hyperthyroidism and ophthalmopathy. Across the study: Peripheral blood sampling occurred at initial diagnosis, before any treatment. General study results and limits: Model predictions of ophthalmopathy came a median approximately seven months before onset. Ophthalmopathy and stable hyperthyroidism were told apart by a 13 V-J model. Blood samples included most of the expanded thyroid clonotypes exceeding 0.001.

The receptor was isolated from a man in his fifties with Graves' hyperthyroidism. Sequencing was carried out using blood. V usage is TRBV27 and J usage is TRBJ2-3, with D tentatively TRBD2 (7 bases). DNA of the CDR3: TGTGCCAGCAGTTTATTTCGTCCGGGGGGCCGGGGGCTTGGTACAGATACGCAGTATTTT. Translated, it gives CASSLFRPGGRGLGTDTQYF.